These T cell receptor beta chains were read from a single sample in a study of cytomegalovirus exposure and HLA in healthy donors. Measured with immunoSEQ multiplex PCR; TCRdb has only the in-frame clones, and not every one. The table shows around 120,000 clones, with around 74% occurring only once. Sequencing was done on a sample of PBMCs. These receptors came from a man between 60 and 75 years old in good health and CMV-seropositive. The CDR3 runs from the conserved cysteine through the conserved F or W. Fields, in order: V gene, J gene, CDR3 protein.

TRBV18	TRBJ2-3	CASSPRIGGATDTQYF
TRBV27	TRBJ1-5	CASSLFGAVRNQPQHF
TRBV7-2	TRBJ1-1	CASSPGGVNTEAFF
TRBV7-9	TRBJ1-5	CSSSLGTGENQPQHF
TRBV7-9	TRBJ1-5	CASSLGAGKEPQHF
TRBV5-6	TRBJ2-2	CASSLVDRSPNTGELFF
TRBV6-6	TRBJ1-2	CASRPTGENYGYTF
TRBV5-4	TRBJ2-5	CASSTVPGLAGRAETQYF
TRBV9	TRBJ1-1	CASSADSWNTEAFF
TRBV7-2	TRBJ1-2	CASSSQQGSVYTF
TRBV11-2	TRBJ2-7	CASSLDRMYEQYF
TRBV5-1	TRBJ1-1	CASRDRDRNPLGSTEAFF
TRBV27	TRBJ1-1	CASSFGENTEAFF
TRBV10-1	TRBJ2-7	CASSGDTSYEQYF
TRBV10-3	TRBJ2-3	CAAGRVAGGPDTQYF
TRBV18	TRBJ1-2	CASSPPDRPLFGYTF
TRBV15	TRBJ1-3	CATSLPPGNTIYF
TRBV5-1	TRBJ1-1	CASSTGQGNEAFF
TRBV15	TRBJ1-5	CATSRPTAALNQPQHF
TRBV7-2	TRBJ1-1	CASSSGSAHLF